One sample yielded the 29 T cell receptor beta chains listed below, sequenced in a study of tumor-infiltrating lymphocytes in primary liver carcinoma. They got blood RNA out of unsorted whole blood and also pulled out germline DNA. From 500 ng total RNA, TCR beta cDNA was generated with a primer in the constant region. Three-round nested multiplex PCR performed with slightly modified ARM-PCR produced the TCR beta libraries. A C-beta reverse primer and TRBV1-TRBV30 forward primers served in each of the first two PCR rounds, at ten to eleven cycles apiece. TCRdb analysed the multiplex PCR reads with MiXCR anew, one entry per CDR3 protein. The sample lists 330,000 or so distinct CDR3 sequences; around three fifths were seen once. The specimen sequenced was peripheral blood. These receptors all stem from a middle-aged man with primary liver carcinoma and hepatitis B virus infection.

Notes on this clonotype: A read error may account for a junction end that differs from germline. This rearrangement joins TRBV29-1 to TRBJ2-2; 9 bases are shared with TRBD2. Germline V lookup: CDR1 SQVTM, CDR2 ANQGSEA. The CDR3 is 14 residues long. The CDR3 loop is CSVEAGGGTRELFF. The DNA of the CDR3 is TGCAGTGTAGAAGCGGGAGGTGGCACCCGGGAGCTGTTTTTT.

A word on this clonotype: Just one base apart from a much larger clone, this may be a read error. The chain joins TRBV12-3 or TRBV12-4 to TRBJ2-1; 7 positions match TRBD2. This CDR3 is 16 amino acids long. The CDR3 spells CASSRYLAADYDEQFF. The DNA of the CDR3 is TGTGCCAGCAGCAGATACCTAGCGGCCGACTACGATGAGCAGTTCTTC.

This clonotype turned up a few times. The V call is TRBV5-6, the J call TRBJ2-6; perhaps TRBD2 as D (6 bases). Germline loops: CDR1 SGHDT, CDR2 YYEEEE. The V gene lost 4 bases and the J gene lost 1 base, with 9 bases spanning the gap. The CDR3 contains 15 residues. The CDR3: CASSPTSSGANVLTF. The CDR3 DNA reads TGTGCCAGCAGCCCGACTAGTTCTGGGGCCAACGTCCTGACTTTC.

Comment on this clonotype: This may stem from a read error, because a much larger clone lies one nucleotide away. This chain joins TRBV6-1 and TRBJ2-3, with 7 nucleotides matching TRBD1. The CDR3 spans 18 residues. Per germline, CDR1 MNHNS and CDR2 SASEGT. The CDR3 reads CTSSEAGTELASTDTQYF. The CDR3, as DNA: TGTACCAGCAGTGAAGCAGGGACAGAACTGGCTAGCACAGATACGCAGTATTTT.

In the case of this clonotype: The junction does not match germline at one end; this may be a read error. This chain links TRBV5-6 with TRBJ1-5, with D maybe TRBD1 (5 bases). The CDR3 is 15 amino acids. Per germline, CDR1 SGHDT and CDR2 YYEEEE. DNA of the CDR3: TGTGCCAGGAGCTTGGAGGGGTCGAGCAATCAGCCCCAGCATTTT. Translating it yields CARSLEGSSNQPQHF.

The chain uses TRBV28 and TRBJ2-4, with no clear D. The V end was cut by 7 bases, the J end by 3 bases, with 10 bases between. The CDR3 spans 13 residues. In germline, CDR1 is MDHEN, CDR2 SYDVKM. The CDR3 loop reads CASTDRGKNIQYF. The DNA for the CDR3 is TGTGCCAGCACGGATCGAGGCAAAAACATTCAGTACTTC.

Regarding this clonotype: The junction differs from germline at one of its ends, possibly a read error. The chain uses TRBV11-3 and TRBJ2-3; unclear D gene. This CDR3 spans 15 amino acids. Germline values: CDR1 SGHNT, CDR2 YENEEA. CDR3 nucleotides: TGTGCCAACAGCGTCGACGCAAGAAACACAGATACGCAGTATTTT. It codes for CANSVDARNTDTQYF.

The chain is built from TRBV29-1 and TRBJ2-3; the D is unclear. The CDR3 runs to 14 residues. Germline lookup yields CDR1 SQVTM and CDR2 ANQGSEA. The CDR3 here is CSIGKIGSTDTQYF. In DNA, the CDR3 is TGCAGTATTGGGAAAATAGGGAGCACAGATACGCAGTATTTT.

This clonotype was recorded at least ten times. V and J are TRBV4-1 and TRBJ1-5; TRBD1 matches 7 bases. V dropped 0 bases and J dropped 6; count of bases not matched to a gene: 5. From germline, CDR1 is MGHRA and CDR2 YSYEKL. The CDR3 length is 15 residues. CDR3 residues: CASSQDGGQAQPQHF. CDR3 bases: TGCGCCAGCAGCCAAGATGGAGGACAGGCTCAGCCCCAGCATTTT.

With regard to this clonotype: A much larger clonotype is one base distant, so this may be a read error. CDR3 protein: CASSQELDGGADQYF. CDR3 coding DNA: TGCGCCAGCAGCCAAGAACTGGACGGGGGGGCCGATCAGTACTTC. This chain joins TRBV4-1 and TRBJ2-7; 8 nucleotides agree with TRBD2. The CDR3 contains 15 residues. The V gene's germline CDR1 is MGHRA and CDR2 YSYEKL. V shed 0 bases, J shed 10 bases, and the junction held 11 bases outside the gene matches.

Remarks on this clonotype: One junction end does not reproduce the germline sequence, and a read error may be involved. CDR3 region: CVSSRGWGNQPQHF. The CDR3 nucleotides read TGTGTCAGCAGCCGGGGTTGGGGCAATCAGCCCCAGCATTTT. The chain employs TRBV11-2 and TRBJ1-5; unclear D gene. This CDR3 is built from 14 residues. Germline CDR1 SGHAT, CDR2 FQNNGV. The complete variable domain, with remaining parts taken from reference TRBV11-2 and TRBJ1-5, reads EAGVAQSPRYKIIEKRQSVAFWCNPISGHATLYWYQQILGQGPKLLIQFQNNGVVDDSQLPKDRFSAERLKGVDSTLKIQPAKLEDSAVYLCVSSRGWGNQPQHFGDGTRLSIL.

A note on this clonotype: A clone one base away is much larger, so this may be a read error. The CDR3 spells CASRRLAGDYEHYF. The CDR3 region has the DNA TGTGCCAGCAGGCGACTAGCGGGAGACTACGAGCATTACTTC. The genes are TRBV2 and TRBJ2-7; 12 nucleotides line up with TRBD2. The germline V gene has CDR1 SNHLY and CDR2 FYNNEI. The CDR3 consists of 14 residues.

This clonotype was detected many times. The chain joins TRBV10-3 to TRBJ2-2, with 7 bases that match TRBD1. The CDR3 sequence is 12 residues long. The V gene's germline CDR1 is ENHRY and CDR2 SYGVKD. Unmatched junction bases numbered 4, after V lost 10 bases and J lost 5 bases. The CDR3 region is CATKTGTGELFF. The CDR3 nucleotides are TGTGCCACTAAGACAGGGACCGGGGAGCTGTTTTTT.

The chain has TRBV11-1 and TRBJ1-1; D call uncertain. V lost 6 bases and J lost 12, with 20 bases in between. CDR3 length: 13 residues. Germline values: CDR1 SGHAT, CDR2 FQDESV (reference sequence). The CDR3 is CASRLNGHSETFF. DNA for the CDR3: TGTGCCAGCAGATTAAACGGTCATTCCGAAACTTTCTTT.

Concerning this clonotype: This may stem from a read error, because a much larger clone lies one nucleotide away. The chain couples TRBV29-1 to TRBJ1-2; 9 bases line up with TRBD1. The V gene's germline CDR1 is SQVTM and CDR2 ANQGSEA. V was pared by 8 bases and J by 4 bases, with 8 bases of the junction left unmatched. CDR3 length equals 13 residues. The DNA for the CDR3 is TGCAGCATAGGACAGGGGATGGGCTATGGCTACACCTTC. Translated: CSIGQGMGYGYTF.

Remarks on this clonotype: This sequence may be a read error, since a much larger clone differs from it by one base. This rearrangement joins TRBV6-1 to TRBJ2-4; 15 positions match TRBD2. CDR1 is MNHNS and CDR2 is SASEGT in the germline V gene. The V gene end was trimmed by 0 bases and the J gene end by 2 bases; junction bases not matched to a gene: 11. The CDR3 runs 21 residues. CDR3 sequence reads: CASSEAGWTSGRGGTKNIQYF. DNA for the CDR3: TGTGCCAGCAGTGAAGCCGGCTGGACTAGCGGGAGGGGGGGGACCAAAAACATTCAGTACTTC.

This chain links TRBV6-1 with TRBJ2-1; possibly TRBD2 for D (6 bases). Trimming cost V 3 bases and J 12 bases, with 24 bases left between them. The CDR3 covers 16 residues. Per the germline V gene, CDR1 is MNHNS and CDR2 is SASEGT. CDR3 protein: CASSEGVGTHDSGQFF. CDR3 sequence (DNA): TGTGCCAGCAGTGAGGGGGTTGGGACTCATGACAGTGGGCAGTTCTTC.

In the case of this clonotype: This may arise from a read error, as a much more abundant clone is one base away. This chain connects TRBV5-1 to TRBJ2-5, with a weak D call TRBD2 (6 bases). Trimming shortened V by 6 bases and J by 1 base, and 16 bases separated the two germline ends. The CDR3 spans 15 residues. Germline CDR1 is SGHRS and CDR2 is YFSETQ. Here the CDR3 reads CASKLARYFQETQYF. DNA for the CDR3: TGCGCCAGCAAGCTAGCGAGATATTTCCAAGAGACCCAGTACTTC.

This clonotype showed up just a few times. A much more abundant neighbour one base away suggests this may be a read error. J is TRBJ1-2 and V is TRBV11-3; the D gene is possibly TRBD1 (5 bases). The germline CDR1 and CDR2 sequences are SGHNT and YENEEA. V lost 3 bases and J 2 bases, leaving 13 bases between the germline ends. The CDR3 sequence is 15 residues long. CDR3 sequence reads: CASSFRGGSNYGYTF. CDR3 in DNA: TGTGCCAGCAGCTTCCGGGGGGGTTCCAACTATGGCTACACCTTC.

Remarks on this clonotype: A junction end diverges from the germline sequence, so it may reflect a read error. The chain links TRBV11-1 to TRBJ2-2, with D perhaps matching TRBD2 (6 bases). The CDR3 is 19 amino acids. Germline loops: CDR1 SGHAT, CDR2 FQDESV (reference sequence). CDR3 in DNA: TGTGCCAGCAGCCCCGAGAACGATGGGGTAGATGGGAACACCGGGGGGCTGTTTTTT. It translates to CASSPENDGVDGNTGGLFF.

With regard to this clonotype: Mismatch with germline at one junction end may stem from a read error. V and J are TRBV11-2 and TRBJ2-7, with a tentative D call TRBD2 (5 bases). There are 14 residues in the CDR3. The germline gives CDR1 SGHAT, CDR2 FQNNGV. The CDR3 nucleotides are TGTGACAGCAGCATAGGGATTGGGAGTACCGAGCAGTACTTC. Translated: CDSSIGIGSTEQYF.

On this clonotype: Relative to the germline gene, one junction end is altered; a read error may explain this. The genes are TRBV13 and TRBJ2-1; D is unresolved. Germline CDR1 is PRHDT and CDR2 is FYEKMQ (reference sequence). The CDR3 consists of 11 residues. CDR3 nucleotide sequence: TGTGCCAGCAGCTTCTACAAAGAGCAGTTCTTC. It specifies CASSFYKEQFF. Filled out from reference TRBV13 and TRBJ2-1, the complete variable domain reads AAGVIQSPRHLIKEKRETATLKCYPIPRHDTVYWYQQGPGQDPQFLISFYEKMQSDKGSIPDRFSAQQFSDYHSELNMSSLELGDSALYFCASSFYKEQFFGPGTRLTVL.

V usage is TRBV28 and J usage is TRBJ2-4; the D call may be TRBD1 or TRBD2 (5 bases each). The CDR3 extends over 17 amino acids. Trimming shortened V by 5 bases and J by 0 bases, and 17 bases separated the two germline ends. In germline, CDR1 is MDHEN, CDR2 SYDVKM. The CDR3 DNA follows: TGTGCCAGCAGTCCGGGGACGCTAGATAGAGCCAAAAACATTCAGTACTTC. This gives the protein CASSPGTLDRAKNIQYF.

This sequence joins TRBV5-1 and TRBJ2-1, with 7 positions matching TRBD1. The germline CDR1 and CDR2 sequences are SGHRS and YFSETQ. The length of the CDR3 is 15 residues. Trimming cost V 0 bases and J 4 bases; bases outside gene matches: 4. In DNA form, the CDR3 reads TGCGCCAGCAGCTTGGAGGGGGCCTTGTACAATGAGCAGTTCTTC. Translation: CASSLEGALYNEQFF.

On this clonotype itself: One junction end disagrees with the germline gene, perhaps due to a read error. The rearrangement joins TRBV10-1 to TRBJ2-1; 8 bases fit TRBD1. This CDR3 spans 14 amino acids. Germline CDR1 is WNHNN and CDR2 is SYGVQD (reference sequence). CDR3 sequence (DNA): TGCTCCAGCAGTGACGGACAGGGTCAGGGTGAGCAGTTCTTC. Translating it yields CSSSDGQGQGEQFF.

For this clonotype: A read error is likely, as this CDR3 ends without the conserved phenylalanine or tryptophan. The V gene is TRBV6-5, the J gene TRBJ1-2; D ambiguous. CDR1 MNHEY and CDR2 SVGAGI come from the germline V gene. The CDR3 is 8 residues long. The chain's CDR3 is CASMGYTY. As DNA, the CDR3 is TGTGCTAGCATGGGCTACACCTAC.

CDR3 in amino acids: CASSQKGGQETQYF. The CDR3 nucleotides are TGTGCCAGCAGTCAGAAAGGGGGACAGGAGACCCAGTACTTC. The rearrangement joins TRBV11-2 to TRBJ2-5; 7 bases match TRBD1. Trimming took 6 bases from V and 5 from J; bases not matched to a gene: 9. Germline V gives CDR1 SGHAT, CDR2 FQNNGV. This CDR3 has 14 residues. The full variable domain, in which reference TRBV11-2 and TRBJ2-5 provide the parts outside the CDR3, is EAGVAQSPRYKIIEKRQSVAFWCNPISGHATLYWYQQILGQGPKLLIQFQNNGVVDDSQLPKDRFSAERLKGVDSTLKIQPAKLEDSAVYLCASSQKGGQETQYFGPGTRLLVL.

About this clonotype: It may be a read error: a sequence one base away is much more abundant. The J gene is TRBJ2-1, the V gene TRBV4-3; D remains unclear. This CDR3 comprises 14 residues. Germline V gives CDR1 LGHNA, CDR2 YSLEER. As DNA, the CDR3 is TGCGTCAGCAGCCAAGGATTTCGGCTCAATGAGCAGTTCTTC. Residues: CVSSQGFRLNEQFF.

J is TRBJ1-2 and V is TRBV6-5; TRBD1 is a possible D gene (5 bases). The V and J ends lost 5 bases and 6 bases respectively, with 10 bases between them. Germline values: CDR1 MNHEY, CDR2 SVGAGI. The CDR3 has 12 residues. CDR3 sequence reads: CASSPRGNGYTF. The CDR3 nucleotides read TGTGCCAGCAGTCCCCGGGGGAATGGCTACACCTTC.